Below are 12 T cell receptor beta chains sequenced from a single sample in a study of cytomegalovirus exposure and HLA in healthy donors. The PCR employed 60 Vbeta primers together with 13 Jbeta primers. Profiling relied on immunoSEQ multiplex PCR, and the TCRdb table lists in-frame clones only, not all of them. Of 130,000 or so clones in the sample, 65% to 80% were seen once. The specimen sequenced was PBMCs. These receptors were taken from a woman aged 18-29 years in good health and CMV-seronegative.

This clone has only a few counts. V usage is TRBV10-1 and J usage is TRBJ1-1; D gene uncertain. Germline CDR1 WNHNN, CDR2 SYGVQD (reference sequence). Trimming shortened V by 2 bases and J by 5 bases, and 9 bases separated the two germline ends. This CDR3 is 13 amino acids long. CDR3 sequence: CASSEGWSTEAFF. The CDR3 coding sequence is TGCGCCAGCAGTGAGGGCTGGTCGACTGAAGCTTTCTTT.

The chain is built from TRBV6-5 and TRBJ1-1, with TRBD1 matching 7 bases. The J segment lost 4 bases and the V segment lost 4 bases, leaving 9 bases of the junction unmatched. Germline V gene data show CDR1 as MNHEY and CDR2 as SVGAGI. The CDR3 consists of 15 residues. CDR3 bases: TGTGCCAGCAGTTTCGGCAGGGACAGTAGCACTGAAGCTTTCTTT. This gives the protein CASSFGRDSSTEAFF.

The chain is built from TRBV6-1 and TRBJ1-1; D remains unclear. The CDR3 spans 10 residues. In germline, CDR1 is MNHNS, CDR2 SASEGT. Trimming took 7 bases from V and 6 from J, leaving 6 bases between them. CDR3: CASTGAEAFF. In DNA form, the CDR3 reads TGTGCCAGCACCGGGGCTGAAGCTTTCTTT.

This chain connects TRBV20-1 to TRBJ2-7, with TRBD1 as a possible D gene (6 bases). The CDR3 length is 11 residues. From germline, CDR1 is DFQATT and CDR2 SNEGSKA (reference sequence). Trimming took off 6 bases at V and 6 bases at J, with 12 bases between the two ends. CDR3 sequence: CSALRQVEQYF. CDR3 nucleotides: TGCAGTGCCTTAAGACAGGTCGAGCAGTACTTC.

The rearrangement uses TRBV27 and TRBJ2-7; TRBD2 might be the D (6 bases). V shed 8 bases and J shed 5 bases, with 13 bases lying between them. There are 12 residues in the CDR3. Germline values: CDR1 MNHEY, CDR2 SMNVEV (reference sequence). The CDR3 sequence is CASSRGGNEQYF. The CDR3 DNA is TGTGCCAGCTCACGGGGCGGGAACGAGCAGTACTTC.

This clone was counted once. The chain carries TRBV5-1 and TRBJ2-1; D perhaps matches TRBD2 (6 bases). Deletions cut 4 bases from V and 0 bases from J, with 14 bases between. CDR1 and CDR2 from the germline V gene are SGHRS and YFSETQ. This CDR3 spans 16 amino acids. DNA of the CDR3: TGCGCCAGCAGCACCCGGGACTCCAGCTCCTACAATGAGCAGTTCTTC. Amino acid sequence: CASSTRDSSSYNEQFF.

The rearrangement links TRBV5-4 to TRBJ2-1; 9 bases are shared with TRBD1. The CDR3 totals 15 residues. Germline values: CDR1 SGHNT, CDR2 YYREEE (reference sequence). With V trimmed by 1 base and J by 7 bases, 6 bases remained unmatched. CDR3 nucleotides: TGTGCCAGCAGCTTGTGGGACAGGGATTTTAATGAGCAGTTCTTC. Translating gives CASSLWDRDFNEQFF.

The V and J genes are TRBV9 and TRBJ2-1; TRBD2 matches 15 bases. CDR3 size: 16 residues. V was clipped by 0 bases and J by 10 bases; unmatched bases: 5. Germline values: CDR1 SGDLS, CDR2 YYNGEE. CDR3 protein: CASSVGGLAGGGEQFF. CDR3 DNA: TGTGCCAGCAGCGTAGGAGGACTAGCGGGAGGGGGAGAGCAGTTCTTC.

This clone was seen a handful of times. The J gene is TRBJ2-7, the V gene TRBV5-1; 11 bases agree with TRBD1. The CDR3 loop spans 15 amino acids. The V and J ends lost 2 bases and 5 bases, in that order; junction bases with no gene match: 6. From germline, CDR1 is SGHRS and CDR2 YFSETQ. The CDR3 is CASSLRTGGFDEQYF. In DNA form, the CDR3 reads TGCGCCAGCAGCTTAAGGACAGGGGGCTTCGACGAGCAGTACTTC.

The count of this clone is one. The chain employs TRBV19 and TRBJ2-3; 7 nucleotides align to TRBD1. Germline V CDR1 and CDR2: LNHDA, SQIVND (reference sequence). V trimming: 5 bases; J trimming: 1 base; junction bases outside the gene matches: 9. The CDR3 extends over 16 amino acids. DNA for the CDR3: TGTGCCAGTAGTTATGCCGGGACAGTGGGCACAGATACGCAGTATTTT. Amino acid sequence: CASSYAGTVGTDTQYF.

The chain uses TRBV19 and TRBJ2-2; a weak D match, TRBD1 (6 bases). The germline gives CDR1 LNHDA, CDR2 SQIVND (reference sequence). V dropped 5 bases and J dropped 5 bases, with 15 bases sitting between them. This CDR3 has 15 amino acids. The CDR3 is CASSPPGDKTGELFF. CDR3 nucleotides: TGTGCCAGTAGTCCACCAGGGGATAAGACCGGGGAGCTGTTTTTT.

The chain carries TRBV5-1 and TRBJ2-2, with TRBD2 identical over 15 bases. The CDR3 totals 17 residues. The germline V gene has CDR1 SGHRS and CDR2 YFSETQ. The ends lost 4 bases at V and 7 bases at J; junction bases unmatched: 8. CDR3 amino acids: CASSTGLAGGAIGELFF. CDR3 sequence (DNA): TGCGCCAGCAGCACTGGACTAGCGGGAGGGGCCATCGGGGAGCTGTTTTTT.